This passage covers 30 T cell receptor beta chains from one sample sequenced in a study of blood T cell repertoires in COVID-19. The protocol was immunoSEQ multiplex PCR, while the TCRdb copy is restricted to in-frame clones and leaves out a portion. Among roughly 150,000 clones listed, 80% to 85% were seen once. Source material: peripheral blood. These receptors all come from a man aged 65-85 years with active or convalescent COVID-19.

This chain links TRBV7-9 with TRBJ1-2; 7 bases line up with TRBD1. CDR1 is SEHNR and CDR2 is FQNEAQ in the germline V gene (reference sequence). The CDR3 has 14 amino acids. V was clipped by 5 bases and J by 5 bases; unmatched bases: 8. CDR3 protein: CASSTGDRNYGYTF. The CDR3, as DNA: TGTGCCAGCAGCACAGGGGACAGAAATTATGGCTACACCTTC.

CDR3 region: CASSTSGNEQFF. The CDR3 DNA follows: TGCGCCAGTTCGACTAGCGGCAATGAGCAGTTCTTC. The V and J genes are TRBV10-2 and TRBJ2-1; the match to TRBD2 covers 9 bases. V trimming: 9 bases; J trimming: 6 bases; junction bases outside the gene matches: 3. The CDR3 sequence is 12 residues long. CDR1 and CDR2 from the germline V gene are WSHSY and SAAADI.

This clone was counted between two and nine times. The chain employs TRBV28 and TRBJ2-2; TRBD2 matches 10 bases. There are 15 residues in the CDR3. Germline trimming cut 6 bases from V and 8 bases from J; bases unmatched to any gene: 9. Germline CDR1 MDHEN, CDR2 SYDVKM. The CDR3 nucleotides are TGTGCCAGCAGACCTACTAGCGGGAATACTGGGGAGCTGTTTTTT. Encoded protein: CASRPTSGNTGELFF.

The chain combines TRBV19 with TRBJ2-3; 9 bases map to TRBD1. J lost 9 bases, V lost 3 bases, and 4 bases had no gene match. The germline CDR1 and CDR2 sequences are LNHDA and SQIVND (reference sequence). The CDR3 extends over 13 amino acids. The CDR3 region is CASSIRDRETQYF. The DNA of the CDR3 is TGTGCCAGTAGTATTCGGGACAGGGAGACGCAGTATTTT. Using reference TRBV19 and TRBJ2-3 for the parts outside the CDR3, the full variable domain is DGGITQSPKYLFRKEGQNVTLSCEQNLNHDAMYWYRQDPGQGLRLIYYSQIVNDFQKGDIAEGYSVSREKKESFPLTVTSAQKNPTAFYLCASSIRDRETQYFGPGTRLTVL.

In this sample, this clone turned up once. The V and J genes are TRBV6-1 and TRBJ2-3, with D maybe TRBD1 (6 bases). The CDR3 runs to 14 residues. Germline V gene sequence: CDR1 MNHNS, CDR2 SASEGT. The V end was cut by 1 base, the J end by 7 bases, with 12 bases between. CDR3 amino acids: CASSEDRVLYTQYF. The CDR3 nucleotides read TGTGCCAGCAGTGAAGACAGGGTATTGTATACGCAGTATTTT.

The rearrangement links TRBV3-1 (or the pseudogene TRBV3-2) to TRBJ2-1, with a weak D call TRBD2 (5 bases). Germline CDR1 LGHDT, CDR2 YNNKEL (reference sequence). The CDR3 contains 18 residues. V lost 5 bases and J 0 bases, leaving 20 bases between the germline ends. The CDR3 DNA reads TGTGCCAGCAGCGCGAAAGAATCTTGGACTGGCTCCTACAATGAGCAGTTCTTC. Its translation is CASSAKESWTGSYNEQFF.

The chain joins TRBV5-1 to TRBJ1-2; 8 bases agree with TRBD1. The CDR3 spans 15 residues. Trimming took 0 bases from V and 8 from J; bases not matched to a gene: 9. Germline CDR1 is SGHRS and CDR2 is YFSETQ. CDR3 protein: CASSLGFGTGGGYTF. CDR3 nucleotide sequence: TGCGCCAGCAGCTTGGGATTTGGGACAGGCGGGGGCTACACCTTC.

CDR3 coding DNA: TGCGCCAGCAGCCTCAGTAGCGGGAGAACTACCTCCTACAATGAGCAGTTCTTC. Translated: CASSLSSGRTTSYNEQFF. This chain uses TRBV5-1 with TRBJ2-1, with 9 bases identical to TRBD2. The germline V gene encodes CDR1 SGHRS and CDR2 YFSETQ. Trimming took 4 bases from V and 0 from J; bases not matched to a gene: 11. The CDR3 is made up of 18 amino acids. Full variable domain (outside the CDR3, taken from reference TRBV5-1 and TRBJ2-1): KAGVTQTPRYLIKTRGQQVTLSCSPISGHRSVSWYQQTPGQGLQFLFEYFSETQRNKGNFPGRFSGRQFSNSRSEMNVSTLELGDSALYLCASSLSSGRTTSYNEQFFGPGTRLTVL.

The J gene is TRBJ2-1, the V gene TRBV29-1; D gene unclear. V was cut by 3 bases and J by 0 bases, with 6 bases left in between. This CDR3 is built from 13 residues. Germline CDR1 and CDR2: SQVTM and ANQGSEA. The CDR3 protein is CSVEVSSYNEQFF. CDR3 nucleotides: TGCAGCGTTGAGGTGAGCTCCTACAATGAGCAGTTCTTC.

This chain links TRBV7-2 with TRBJ2-2; maybe TRBD2 (6 bases). V was shortened by 4 bases and J by 7 bases, with 16 bases between the two germline ends. CDR3 length equals 15 residues. The germline CDR1 and CDR2 sequences are SGHTA and FQGNSA. This chain's CDR3 is CASSSPGLAGGELFF. CDR3 nucleotides: TGTGCCAGCAGCTCCCCGGGACTCGCGGGCGGGGAGCTGTTTTTT.

CDR3 nucleotides: TGCGCCAGCAGCTCAATGGGTACCGGGACAACGTCCCAGTACTTC. It encodes CASSSMGTGTTSQYF. This chain connects TRBV5-1 to TRBJ2-5, with a possible D match to TRBD1 (6 bases). Germline V gene lookup returns CDR1 SGHRS and CDR2 YFSETQ. The CDR3 is made up of 15 amino acids. Trimming stripped 3 bases from V and 9 bases from J, with 21 bases between.

The chain couples TRBV5-4 to TRBJ2-5; D gene uncertain. Trimming took off 0 bases at V and 1 base at J, with 7 bases between the two ends. Per germline, CDR1 SGHNT and CDR2 YYREEE (reference sequence). This CDR3 has 14 amino acids. The CDR3 is CASSLARVQETQYF. As DNA, the CDR3 is TGTGCCAGCAGCTTGGCCCGGGTCCAAGAGACCCAGTACTTC. Complete variable domain (other parts from reference TRBV5-4 and TRBJ2-5): ETGVTQSPTHLIKTRGQQVTLRCSSQSGHNTVSWYQQALGQGPQFIFQYYREEENGRGNFPPRFSGLQFPNYSSELNVNALELDDSALYLCASSLARVQETQYFGPGTRLLVL.

The chain uses TRBV7-9 and TRBJ2-1, with 11 positions matching TRBD1. After removal of 5 bases from V and 12 bases from J, the junction contained 9 bases not matched to a gene. The CDR3 has 14 residues. Germline values: CDR1 SEHNR, CDR2 FQNEAQ (reference sequence). The CDR3 loop reads CASSPPDRGRGQFF. The CDR3, as DNA: TGTGCCAGCAGCCCCCCGGACAGGGGGCGAGGGCAGTTCTTC.

The chain uses TRBV7-8 and TRBJ2-7, with 9 bases that match TRBD1. The germline V gene encodes CDR1 SGHVS and CDR2 FQNEAQ. With 5 bases clipped from V and 4 bases from J, the junction kept 12 bases outside the gene matches. The CDR3 runs 16 residues. CDR3 in amino acids: CASSATGTGRRYEQYF. The CDR3 region has the DNA TGTGCCAGCAGCGCGACAGGGACAGGGAGAAGATACGAGCAGTACTTC.

The chain uses TRBV19 and TRBJ1-1; 7 bases align to TRBD1. Germline V lookup: CDR1 LNHDA, CDR2 SQIVND (reference sequence). The CDR3 runs 13 residues. V trimming: 7 bases; J trimming: 0 bases; junction bases outside the gene matches: 2. The CDR3: CASMGQMNTEAFF. The CDR3 DNA follows: TGTGCCAGTATGGGACAGATGAACACTGAAGCTTTCTTT.

The rearrangement links TRBV5-1 to TRBJ2-5; 9 nucleotides agree with TRBD2. The germline V gene has CDR1 SGHRS and CDR2 YFSETQ. The CDR3 length is 15 residues. The trim removed 4 bases at V and 1 base at J, leaving 5 bases unmatched. DNA for the CDR3: TGCGCCAGCAGCCGGACTAGCGCTAGCCAAGAGACCCAGTACTTC. This codes for CASSRTSASQETQYF. The whole variable domain, remainder taken from reference TRBV5-1 and TRBJ2-5, is KAGVTQTPRYLIKTRGQQVTLSCSPISGHRSVSWYQQTPGQGLQFLFEYFSETQRNKGNFPGRFSGRQFSNSRSEMNVSTLELGDSALYLCASSRTSASQETQYFGPGTRLLVL.

V is TRBV4-3 and J is TRBJ1-1; D is ambiguous. The germline CDR1 and CDR2 sequences are LGHNA and YSLEER. The CDR3 has 15 residues. V gave up 0 bases and J gave up 4 bases, with 12 bases separating them. CDR3 region: CASSQDPPRSTEAFF. In DNA form, the CDR3 reads TGCGCCAGCAGCCAAGATCCCCCCCGGAGCACTGAAGCTTTCTTT.

The CDR3 loop is CASGWVGVYTF. CDR3 nucleotide sequence: TGTGCCAGCGGGTGGGTCGGGGTCTACACCTTC. This sequence joins TRBV6-5 and TRBJ1-2; D unresolved. Germline lookup yields CDR1 MNHEY and CDR2 SVGAGI. V was pared by 8 bases and J by 10 bases, with 14 bases between. There are 11 residues in the CDR3.

The rearrangement uses TRBV7-9 and TRBJ2-2, with 9 nucleotides matching TRBD1. From germline, CDR1 is SEHNR and CDR2 FQNEAQ (reference sequence). The ends lost 6 bases at V and 8 bases at J; junction bases unmatched: 10. The CDR3 has 15 amino acids. Here the CDR3 DNA reads TGTGCCAGCAGTACGAAAGACAGGGGGTATGGGGAGCTGTTTTTT. It is translated as CASSTKDRGYGELFF. The full variable domain, in which reference TRBV7-9 and TRBJ2-2 provide the parts outside the CDR3, is DTGVSQNPRHKITKRGQNVTFRCDPISEHNRLYWYRQTLGQGPEFLTYFQNEAQLEKSRLLSDRFSAERPKGSFSTLEIQRTEQGDSAMYLCASSTKDRGYGELFFGEGSRLTVL.

The genes are TRBV7-2 and TRBJ2-2, with 8 bases lining up with TRBD1. The V gene end was trimmed by 4 bases and the J gene end by 9 bases; junction bases not matched to a gene: 13. This CDR3 comprises 16 residues. Germline loops: CDR1 SGHTA, CDR2 FQGNSA. CDR3 in amino acids: CASSSNSGQGLWELFF. CDR3 DNA sequence: TGTGCCAGCAGCTCAAACAGCGGACAGGGCCTTTGGGAGCTGTTTTTT.

The J gene is TRBJ1-3, the V gene TRBV14; the D gene is possibly TRBD1 (5 bases). The CDR3 consists of 15 residues. Germline V gene data show CDR1 as SGHDN and CDR2 as FVKESK. V dropped 0 bases and J dropped 4 bases, with 10 bases sitting between them. The CDR3 region is CASSQERTLGNTIYF. The CDR3, as DNA: TGTGCCAGCAGCCAAGAAAGGACACTCGGAAACACCATATATTTT.

This chain uses TRBV29-1 with TRBJ2-7; 7 positions match TRBD2. The CDR3 is 14 amino acids. Germline V CDR1 and CDR2: SQVTM, ANQGSEA. V shed 6 bases, J shed 2 bases, and the junction held 10 bases outside the gene matches. This CDR3 is CSVGGTDKAYEQYF. The DNA for the CDR3 is TGCAGCGTGGGGGGGACGGACAAGGCCTACGAGCAGTACTTC.

The rearrangement uses TRBV11-2 and TRBJ1-6, with 9 bases aligning to TRBD1. The CDR3 totals 15 residues. Unmatched junction bases numbered 7, after V lost 4 bases and J lost 9 bases. The V gene's germline CDR1 is SGHAT and CDR2 FQNNGV. The CDR3 sequence: CASSYGTGPGSPLHF. CDR3 in DNA: TGTGCCAGCAGCTACGGGACAGGGCCAGGTTCACCCCTCCACTTT.

The chain couples TRBV19 to TRBJ1-2; D is ambiguous. Germline CDR1 LNHDA, CDR2 SQIVND (reference sequence). This CDR3 spans 14 amino acids. Trimming took 1 base from V and 3 from J, leaving 9 bases between them. This chain's CDR3 is CASSIGMRDYGYTF. The CDR3 bases are TGTGCCAGTAGTATAGGCATGCGGGACTATGGCTACACCTTC.

This clone was detected a few times. The chain is built from TRBV7-6 and TRBJ2-1, with 10 bases that match TRBD2. The CDR3 covers 16 residues. Germline V lookup: CDR1 SGHVS, CDR2 FNYEAQ. Unmatched junction bases numbered 7, after V lost 5 bases and J lost 3 bases. CDR3 sequence: CASSTLAGDIYNEQFF. CDR3 bases: TGTGCCAGCAGCACTCTAGCGGGAGATATCTACAATGAGCAGTTCTTC.

The J gene is TRBJ2-6, the V gene TRBV6-2 or TRBV6-3; D is undetermined. The CDR3 is 16 amino acids. V was clipped by 0 bases and J by 0 bases, with 6 bases between them. From germline, CDR1 is MNHEY and CDR2 SVGEGT. The CDR3 loop is CASSYSADSGANVLTF. For the CDR3, the DNA is TGTGCCAGCAGTTACTCGGCAGACTCTGGGGCCAACGTCCTGACTTTC.

The chain combines TRBV6-2 or TRBV6-3 with TRBJ2-7; no reliable D call. The germline CDR1 and CDR2 sequences are MNHEY and SVGEGT. V lost 4 bases to trimming and J lost 2 bases, with 12 bases between them. The CDR3 is made up of 14 amino acids. The CDR3 is CASSWFEYPYEQYF. The CDR3 nucleotides read TGTGCCAGCAGTTGGTTTGAGTACCCCTACGAGCAGTACTTC.

This clone was seen more than once but under ten times. The CDR3 DNA is TGTGCCAGCACCGGGACTAGTCTGAATACGCAGTATTTT. It specifies CASTGTSLNTQYF. V gene TRBV9 combines with J gene TRBJ2-3; 8 positions match TRBD2. The V gene end was trimmed by 6 bases and the J gene end by 7 bases; junction bases not matched to a gene: 7. Germline assignment: CDR1 SGDLS and CDR2 YYNGEE. The CDR3 contains 13 residues. Variable domain in full (rest from reference TRBV9 and TRBJ2-3): DSGVTQTPKHLITATGQRVTLRCSPRSGDLSVYWYQQSLDQGLQFLIQYYNGEERAKGNILERFSAQQFPDLHSELNLSSLELGDSALYFCASTGTSLNTQYFGPGTRLTVL.

The genes are TRBV7-8 and TRBJ1-2; 8 nucleotides align to TRBD1. Trimming cost V 5 bases and J 8 bases; bases outside gene matches: 10. Germline V lookup: CDR1 SGHVS, CDR2 FQNEAQ. The CDR3 is 14 amino acids. CDR3 residues: CASSGTGTGGGYTF. In DNA form, the CDR3 reads TGTGCCAGCAGCGGAACCGGGACAGGAGGAGGCTACACCTTC.

The chain's CDR3 is CASSFGASSNEQFF. DNA of the CDR3: TGTGCCAGCAGCTTTGGGGCTAGTAGCAATGAGCAGTTCTTC. V usage is TRBV11-3 and J usage is TRBJ2-1; a possible D gene is TRBD1 (5 bases). The CDR3 totals 14 residues. Between the trimmed V and J ends, which lost 3 bases and 6 bases, there was a span of 12 bases. Germline V CDR1 and CDR2: SGHNT, YENEEA. Together with reference TRBV11-3 and TRBJ2-1, the CDR3 gives the full variable domain: EAGVVQSPRYKIIEKKQPVAFWCNPISGHNTLYWYLQNLGQGPELLIRYENEEAVDDSQLPKDRFSAERLKGVDSTLKIQPAELGDSAVYLCASSFGASSNEQFFGPGTRLTVL.